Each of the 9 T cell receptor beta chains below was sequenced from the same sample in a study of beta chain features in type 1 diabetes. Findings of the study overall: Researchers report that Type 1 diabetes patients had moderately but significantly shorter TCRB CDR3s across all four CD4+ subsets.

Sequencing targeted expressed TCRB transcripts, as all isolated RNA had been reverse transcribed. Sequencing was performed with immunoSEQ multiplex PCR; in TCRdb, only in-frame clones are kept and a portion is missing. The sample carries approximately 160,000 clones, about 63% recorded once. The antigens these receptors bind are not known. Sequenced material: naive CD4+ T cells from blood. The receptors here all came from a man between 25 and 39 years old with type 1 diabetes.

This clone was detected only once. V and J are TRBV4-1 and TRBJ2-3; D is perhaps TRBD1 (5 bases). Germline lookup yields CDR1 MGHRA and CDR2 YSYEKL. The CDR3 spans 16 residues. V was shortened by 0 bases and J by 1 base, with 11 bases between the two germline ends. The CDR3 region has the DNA TGCGCCAGCAGCCAAGACGGGCAGGGTGGCACAGATACGCAGTATTTT. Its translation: CASSQDGQGGTDTQYF.

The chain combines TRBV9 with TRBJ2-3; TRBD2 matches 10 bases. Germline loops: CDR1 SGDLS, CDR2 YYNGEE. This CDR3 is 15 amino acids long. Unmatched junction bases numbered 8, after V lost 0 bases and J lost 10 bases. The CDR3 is CASSVARSGGAAQYF. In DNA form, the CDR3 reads TGTGCCAGCAGCGTAGCTCGAAGCGGGGGGGCCGCGCAGTATTTT.

Here the CDR3 reads CSVERSRAGGDGYTF. DNA for the CDR3: TGCAGCGTTGAGAGGTCTCGTGCAGGGGGCGATGGCTACACCTTC. The chain has TRBV29-1 and TRBJ1-2, with 8 bases identical to TRBD1. The germline V gene encodes CDR1 SQVTM and CDR2 ANQGSEA. V trimming: 3 bases; J trimming: 6 bases; junction bases outside the gene matches: 12. This CDR3 region has 15 residues.

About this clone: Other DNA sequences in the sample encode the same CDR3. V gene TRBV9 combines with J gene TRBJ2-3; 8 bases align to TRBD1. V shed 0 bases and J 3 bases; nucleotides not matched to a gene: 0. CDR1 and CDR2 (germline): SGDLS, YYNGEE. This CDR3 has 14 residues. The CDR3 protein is CASSVGQGTDTQYF. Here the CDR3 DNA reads TGTGCCAGCAGCGTAGGACAGGGGACAGATACGCAGTATTTT.

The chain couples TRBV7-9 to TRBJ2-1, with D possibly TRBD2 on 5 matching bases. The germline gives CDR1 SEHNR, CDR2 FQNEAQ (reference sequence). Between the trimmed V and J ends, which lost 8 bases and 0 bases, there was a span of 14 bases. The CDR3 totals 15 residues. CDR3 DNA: TGTGCCAGCCAAGGCGGGTATAGCTCCTACAATGAGCAGTTCTTC. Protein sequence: CASQGGYSSYNEQFF.

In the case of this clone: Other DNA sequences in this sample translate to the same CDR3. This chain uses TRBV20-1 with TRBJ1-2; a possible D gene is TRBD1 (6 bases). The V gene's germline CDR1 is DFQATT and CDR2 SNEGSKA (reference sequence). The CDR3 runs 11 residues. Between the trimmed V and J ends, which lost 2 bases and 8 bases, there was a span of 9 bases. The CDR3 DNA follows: TGCAGTGCTAGAACCAGGGGAGGCTACACCTTC. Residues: CSARTRGGYTF.

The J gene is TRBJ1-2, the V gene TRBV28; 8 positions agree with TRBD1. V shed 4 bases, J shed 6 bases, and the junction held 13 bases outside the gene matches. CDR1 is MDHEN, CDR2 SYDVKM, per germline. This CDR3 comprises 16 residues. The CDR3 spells CASSSSLRQGLDGYTF. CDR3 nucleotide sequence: TGTGCCAGCAGTTCCAGCCTTAGACAGGGGCTGGATGGCTACACCTTC.

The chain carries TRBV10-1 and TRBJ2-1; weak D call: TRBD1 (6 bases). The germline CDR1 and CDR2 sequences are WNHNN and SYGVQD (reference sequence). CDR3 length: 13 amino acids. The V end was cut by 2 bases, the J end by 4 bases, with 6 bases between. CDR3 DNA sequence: TGCGCCAGCAGTGAGACAGGGTACAATGAGCAGTTCTTC. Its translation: CASSETGYNEQFF.

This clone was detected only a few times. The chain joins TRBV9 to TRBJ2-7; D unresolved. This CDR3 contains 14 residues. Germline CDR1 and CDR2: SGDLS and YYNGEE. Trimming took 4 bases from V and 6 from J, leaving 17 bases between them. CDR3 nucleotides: TGTGCCAGCAGCTCCGACGAAGATATAGTCGAGCAGTACTTC. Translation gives CASSSDEDIVEQYF.